This TCR beta chain was sequenced for a study of T-cell reconstitution after alpha-beta-depleted transplantation in children (dated by TCRdb to 2016 to 2017). Regarding the research as a whole: T-cell immune reconstitution after TCRalphabeta/CD19-depleted allogeneic hematopoietic cell transplantation in children was quantitatively tracked in the study by means of TCR repertoire profiling.

Comments on this clonotype: Its cognate antigen has yet to be identified. No base quality information exists; no much larger clone differs at one position.

Libraries were built with PCR. TCRdb records Illumina HiSeq 2500 as the sequencer. TCR library preparation used molecular barcoding, with unique molecular identifiers applied to normalize quantification of the TCRbeta repertoire. The raw public data were reprocessed by TCRdb itself: fastp quality trimming at Q25, MiXCR clonotype calling, in-frame beta chains only. Rows with a matching CDR3 protein are joined into one entry that keeps the most common DNA and genes. This sample is represented by about 500,000 distinct CDR3 sequences; approximately 30% of them were singletons. The ten top clones hold under 3% of the sample. Reading the germline V gene (reference sequence) gives CDR1 MNHEY and CDR2 SMNVEV. Unmatched junction bases come to 8, with V trimmed by 6 bases and J by 7 bases. Its CDR3 holds 14 amino acids, cysteine through valine. Of the read, only the CDR3 DNA is kept; its 42 bases are in frame from base 1.

The sample here was PBMCs from the stem cell graft donor, taken from the stem cell graft. The receptor's source is a human donor who donated a stem cell graft to a child with aplastic anemia. The rearranged segments are TRBV27 and TRBJ2-7; TRBD2 fits 11 bases in the junction. The CDR3 in this case is CASRVAGGTGEQYV. The sequenced DNA: TGTGCCAGCAGGGTAGCGGGAGGGACGGGAGAGCAGTACGTC.